The 2 T cell receptor beta chains reported below all come from one sample, sequenced in a study of early stage breast cancer tumors. Sequenced by immunoSEQ multiplex PCR; TCRdb stores in-frame clones only, minus some. The repertoire consists of around 71,000 clones, with 65% to 80% occurring once and the leading ten covering 3.5%. Sequencing used blood. Receptors were obtained from a person aged 55 to 70 with breast cancer.

The chain couples TRBV18 to TRBJ2-7; 10 nucleotides align to TRBD2. Germline trimming cut 2 bases from V and 5 bases from J; bases unmatched to any gene: 3. CDR1 and CDR2 from the germline V gene are KGHSH and LQKENI. The CDR3 extends over 14 amino acids. The chain's CDR3 is CASSPRLAGDEQYF. The CDR3, as DNA: TGTGCCAGCTCACCAAGGCTAGCGGGAGACGAGCAGTACTTC.

The V call is TRBV7-2, the J call TRBJ2-7; TRBD2 is a possible D gene (7 bases). Trimming stripped 5 bases from V and 2 bases from J, with 16 bases between. Germline CDR1 reads SGHTA; CDR2 reads FQGNSA. CDR3 size: 15 residues. CDR3 bases: TGTGCCAGCAGCCAGAGGGGGGGGGCAGCCTACGAGCAGTACTTC. This translates into CASSQRGGAAYEQYF.